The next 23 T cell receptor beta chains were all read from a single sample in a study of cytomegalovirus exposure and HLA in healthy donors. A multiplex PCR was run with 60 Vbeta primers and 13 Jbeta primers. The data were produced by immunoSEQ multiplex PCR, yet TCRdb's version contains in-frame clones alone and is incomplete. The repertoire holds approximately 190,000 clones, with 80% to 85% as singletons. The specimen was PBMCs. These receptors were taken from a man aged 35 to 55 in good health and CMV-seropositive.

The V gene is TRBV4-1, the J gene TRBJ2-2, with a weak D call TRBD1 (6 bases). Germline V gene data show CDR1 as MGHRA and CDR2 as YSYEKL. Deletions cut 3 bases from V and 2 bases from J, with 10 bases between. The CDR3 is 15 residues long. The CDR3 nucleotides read TGCGCCAGCAGCCATCGGGACACCAACACCGGGGAGCTGTTTTTT. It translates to CASSHRDTNTGELFF.

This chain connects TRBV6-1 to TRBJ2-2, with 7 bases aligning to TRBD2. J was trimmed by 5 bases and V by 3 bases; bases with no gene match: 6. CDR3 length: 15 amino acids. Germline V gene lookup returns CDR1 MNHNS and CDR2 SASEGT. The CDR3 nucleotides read TGTGCCAGCAGTGATGAAGGCGGGGGAACCGGGGAGCTGTTTTTT. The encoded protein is CASSDEGGGTGELFF.

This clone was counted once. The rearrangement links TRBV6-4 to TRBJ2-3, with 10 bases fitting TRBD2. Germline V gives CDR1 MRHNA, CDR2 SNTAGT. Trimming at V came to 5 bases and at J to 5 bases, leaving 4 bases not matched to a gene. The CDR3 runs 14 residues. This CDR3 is CASSLAGEGDTQYF. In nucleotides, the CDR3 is TGTGCCAGCAGTCTAGCGGGGGAAGGAGATACGCAGTATTTT.

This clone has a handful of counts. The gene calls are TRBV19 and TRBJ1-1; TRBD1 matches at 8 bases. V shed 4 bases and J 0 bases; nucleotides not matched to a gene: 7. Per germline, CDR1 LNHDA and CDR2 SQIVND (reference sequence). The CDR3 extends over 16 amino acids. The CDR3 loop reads CASSTGGIIMNTEAFF. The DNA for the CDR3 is TGTGCCAGTAGTACAGGGGGCATAATTATGAACACTGAAGCTTTCTTT.

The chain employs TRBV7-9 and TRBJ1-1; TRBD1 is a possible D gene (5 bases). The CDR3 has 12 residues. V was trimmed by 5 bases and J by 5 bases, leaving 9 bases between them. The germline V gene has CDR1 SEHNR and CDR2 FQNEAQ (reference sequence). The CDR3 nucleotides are TGTGCCAGCAGCCCGCCAGGGACTGAAGCTTTCTTT. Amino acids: CASSPPGTEAFF.

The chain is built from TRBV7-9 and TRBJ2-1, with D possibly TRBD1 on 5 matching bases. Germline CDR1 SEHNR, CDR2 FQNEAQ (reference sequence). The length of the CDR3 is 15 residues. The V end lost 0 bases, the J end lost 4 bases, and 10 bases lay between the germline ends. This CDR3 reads CASSLALRTYNEQFF. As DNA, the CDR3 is TGTGCCAGCAGCTTAGCGCTGAGGACATACAATGAGCAGTTCTTC.

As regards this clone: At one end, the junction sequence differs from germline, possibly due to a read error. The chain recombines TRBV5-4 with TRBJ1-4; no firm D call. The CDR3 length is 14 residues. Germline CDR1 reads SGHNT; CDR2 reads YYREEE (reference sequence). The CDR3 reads CASSLVGSDEKLFF. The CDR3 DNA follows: TGTGCCAGCAGTTTGGTCGGGTCTGATGAAAAACTGTTTTTT.

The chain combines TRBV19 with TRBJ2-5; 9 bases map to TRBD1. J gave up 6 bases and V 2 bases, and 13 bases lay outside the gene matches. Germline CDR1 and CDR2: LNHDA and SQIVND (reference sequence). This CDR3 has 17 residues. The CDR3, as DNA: TGTGCCAGTAGTATACGGGGGACAGGGACGGAGAGGAAGACCCAGTACTTC. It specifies CASSIRGTGTERKTQYF. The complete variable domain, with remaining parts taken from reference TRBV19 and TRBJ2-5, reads DGGITQSPKYLFRKEGQNVTLSCEQNLNHDAMYWYRQDPGQGLRLIYYSQIVNDFQKGDIAEGYSVSREKKESFPLTVTSAQKNPTAFYLCASSIRGTGTERKTQYFGPGTRLLVL.

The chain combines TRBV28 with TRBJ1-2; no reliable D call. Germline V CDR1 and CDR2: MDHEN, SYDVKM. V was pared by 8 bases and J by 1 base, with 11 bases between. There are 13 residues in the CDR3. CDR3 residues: CASLSEHNYGYTF. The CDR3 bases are TGTGCCAGCCTTAGTGAGCATAACTATGGCTACACCTTC.

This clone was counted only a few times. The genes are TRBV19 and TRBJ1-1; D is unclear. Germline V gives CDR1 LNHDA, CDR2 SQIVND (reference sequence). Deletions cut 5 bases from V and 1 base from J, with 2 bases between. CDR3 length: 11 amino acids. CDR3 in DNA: TGTGCCAGTAGTCGGAACACTGAAGCTTTCTTT. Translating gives CASSRNTEAFF.

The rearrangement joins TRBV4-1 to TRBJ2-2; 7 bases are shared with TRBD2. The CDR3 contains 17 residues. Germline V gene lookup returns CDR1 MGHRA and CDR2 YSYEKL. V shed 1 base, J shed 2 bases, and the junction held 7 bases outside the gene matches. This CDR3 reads CASSQVERTRNTGELFF. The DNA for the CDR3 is TGCGCCAGCAGCCAAGTAGAGAGGACTAGAAACACCGGGGAGCTGTTTTTT.

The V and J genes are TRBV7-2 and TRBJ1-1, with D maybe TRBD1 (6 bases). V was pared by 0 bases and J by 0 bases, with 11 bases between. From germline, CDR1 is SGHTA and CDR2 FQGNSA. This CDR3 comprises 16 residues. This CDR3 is CASSLAGAGVNTEAFF. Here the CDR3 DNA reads TGTGCCAGCAGCTTAGCCGGGGCAGGGGTGAACACTGAAGCTTTCTTT.

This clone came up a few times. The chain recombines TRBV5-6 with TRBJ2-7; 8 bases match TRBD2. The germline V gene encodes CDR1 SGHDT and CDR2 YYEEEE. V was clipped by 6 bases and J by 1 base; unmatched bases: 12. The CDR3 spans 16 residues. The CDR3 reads CASKVSGGGRSYEQYF. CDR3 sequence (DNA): TGTGCCAGCAAGGTGAGCGGGGGAGGCAGGTCCTACGAGCAGTACTTC.

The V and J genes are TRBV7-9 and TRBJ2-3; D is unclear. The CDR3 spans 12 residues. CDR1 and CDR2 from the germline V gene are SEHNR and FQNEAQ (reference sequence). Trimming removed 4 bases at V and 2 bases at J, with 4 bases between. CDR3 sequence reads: CASSSFTDTQYF. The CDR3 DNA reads TGTGCCAGCAGCTCTTTCACAGATACGCAGTATTTT.

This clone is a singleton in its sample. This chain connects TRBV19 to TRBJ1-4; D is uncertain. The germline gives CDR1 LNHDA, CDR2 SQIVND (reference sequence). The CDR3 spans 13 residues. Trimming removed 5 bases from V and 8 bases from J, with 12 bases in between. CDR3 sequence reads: CASSPWTGEKLFF. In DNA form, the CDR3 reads TGTGCCAGTAGTCCTTGGACGGGGGAAAAACTGTTTTTT.

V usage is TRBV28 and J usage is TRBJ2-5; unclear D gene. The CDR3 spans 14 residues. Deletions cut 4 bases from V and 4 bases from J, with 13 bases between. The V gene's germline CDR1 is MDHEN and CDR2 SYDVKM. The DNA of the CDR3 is TGTGCCAGCAGTTCTCCAGGTGTCGGAGAGACCCAGTACTTC. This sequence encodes CASSSPGVGETQYF.

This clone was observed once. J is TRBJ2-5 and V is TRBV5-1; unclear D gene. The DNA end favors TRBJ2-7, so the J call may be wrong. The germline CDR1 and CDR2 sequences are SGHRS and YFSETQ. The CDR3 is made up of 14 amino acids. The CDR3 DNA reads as TGCGCCAGCCACGACGGTCTAGTCCGATACGAGCAGTACTTC. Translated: CASHDGLVRYEQYF.

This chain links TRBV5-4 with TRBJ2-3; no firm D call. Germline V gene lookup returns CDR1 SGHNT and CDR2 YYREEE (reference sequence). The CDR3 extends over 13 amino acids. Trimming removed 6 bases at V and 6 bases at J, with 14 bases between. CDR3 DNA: TGTGCCAGCACGCCGGTCGGAGCCGATACGCAGTATTTT. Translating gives CASTPVGADTQYF. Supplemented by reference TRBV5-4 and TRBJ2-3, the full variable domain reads ETGVTQSPTHLIKTRGQQVTLRCSSQSGHNTVSWYQQALGQGPQFIFQYYREEENGRGNFPPRFSGLQFPNYSSELNVNALELDDSALYLCASTPVGADTQYFGPGTRLTVL.

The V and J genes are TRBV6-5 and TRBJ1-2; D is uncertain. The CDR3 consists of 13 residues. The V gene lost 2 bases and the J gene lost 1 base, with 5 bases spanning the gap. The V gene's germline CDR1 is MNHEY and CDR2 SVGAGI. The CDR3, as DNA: TGTGCCAGCAGTTACCAATTTAACTATGGCTACACCTTC. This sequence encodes CASSYQFNYGYTF.

The DNA for the CDR3 is TGTGCCAGCAGCTCCCAGACAGGGGGAGGCTACACCTTC. This gives the protein CASSSQTGGGYTF. This sequence joins TRBV7-2 and TRBJ1-2; 9 bases are shared with TRBD1. Germline lookup yields CDR1 SGHTA and CDR2 FQGNSA. J lost 8 bases, V lost 4 bases, and 5 bases had no gene match. The CDR3 spans 13 residues.

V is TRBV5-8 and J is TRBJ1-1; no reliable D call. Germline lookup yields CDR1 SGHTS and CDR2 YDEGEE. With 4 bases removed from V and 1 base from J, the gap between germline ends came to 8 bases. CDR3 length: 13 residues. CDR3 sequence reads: CASSRARNTEAFF. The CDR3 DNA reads TGTGCCAGCAGCCGAGCACGGAACACTGAAGCTTTCTTT.

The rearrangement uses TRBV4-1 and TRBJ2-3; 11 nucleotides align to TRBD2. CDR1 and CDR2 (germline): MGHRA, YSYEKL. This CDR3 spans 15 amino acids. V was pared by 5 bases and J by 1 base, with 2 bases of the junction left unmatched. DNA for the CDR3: TGCGCCAGCAGCGAACTAGCGGGGGGCACAGATACGCAGTATTTT. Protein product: CASSELAGGTDTQYF.

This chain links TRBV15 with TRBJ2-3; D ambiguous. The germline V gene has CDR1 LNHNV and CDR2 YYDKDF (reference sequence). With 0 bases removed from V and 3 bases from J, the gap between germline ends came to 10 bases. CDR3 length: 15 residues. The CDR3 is CATSRDNTNTDTQYF. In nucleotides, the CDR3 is TGTGCCACCAGCAGAGATAACACCAATACAGATACGCAGTATTTT.